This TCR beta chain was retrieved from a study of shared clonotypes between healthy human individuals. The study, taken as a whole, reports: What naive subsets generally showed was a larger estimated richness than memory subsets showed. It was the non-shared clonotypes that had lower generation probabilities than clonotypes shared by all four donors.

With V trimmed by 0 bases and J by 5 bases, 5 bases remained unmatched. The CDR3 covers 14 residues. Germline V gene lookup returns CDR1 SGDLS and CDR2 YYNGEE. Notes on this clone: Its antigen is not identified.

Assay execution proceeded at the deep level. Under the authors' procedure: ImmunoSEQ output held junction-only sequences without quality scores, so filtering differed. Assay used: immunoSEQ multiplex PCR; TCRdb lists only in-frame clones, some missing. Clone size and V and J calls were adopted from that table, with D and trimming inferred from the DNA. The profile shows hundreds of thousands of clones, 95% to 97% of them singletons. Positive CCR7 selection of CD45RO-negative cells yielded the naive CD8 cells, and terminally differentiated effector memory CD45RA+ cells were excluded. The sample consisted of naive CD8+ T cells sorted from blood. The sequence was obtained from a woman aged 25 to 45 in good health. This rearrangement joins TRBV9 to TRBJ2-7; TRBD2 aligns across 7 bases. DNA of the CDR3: TGTGCCAGCAGCGTAGCAACTAGCGTAAACGAGCAGTACTTC. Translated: CASSVATSVNEQYF.